The next 25 T cell receptor beta chains were all read from a single sample in a study of graft-versus-host responses after intestinal transplantation. No antigen has been identified for these receptors. TCRdb's table, derived via immunoSEQ multiplex PCR, lists solely in-frame clones and lacks some. This table has about 86,000 clones, roughly nine tenths appearing once. This material consisted of unstimulated CD8+ T cells sorted from spleen or lymph node cells, taken before intestinal transplant. The receptors originated from a human donor who received an intestinal transplant.

This chain joins TRBV10-3 and TRBJ2-2, with 7 positions matching TRBD2. The V gene's germline CDR1 is ENHRY and CDR2 SYGVKD. The J segment lost 3 bases and the V segment lost 11 bases, leaving 6 bases of the junction unmatched. The CDR3 has 13 residues. CDR3 DNA sequence: TGTGCCGTAACACGGGGGGACACCGGGGAGCTGTTTTTT. As protein: CAVTRGDTGELFF.

The chain recombines TRBV27 with TRBJ2-7; D is uncertain. Per germline, CDR1 MNHEY and CDR2 SMNVEV (reference sequence). V was shortened by 3 bases and J by 6 bases, with 12 bases between the two germline ends. The CDR3 has 13 residues. In nucleotides, the CDR3 is TGTGCCAGCAGTTTGGAGTGGGTAGGCGAGCAGTACTTC. Translated: CASSLEWVGEQYF.

The V call is TRBV11-2, the J call TRBJ2-7; tentatively, D is TRBD1 (6 bases). The V end was cut by 2 bases, the J end by 5 bases, with 10 bases between. CDR1 is SGHAT, CDR2 FQNNGV, per germline. The CDR3 covers 13 residues. The DNA for the CDR3 is TGTGCCAGCAGCTTATTACAGGGAGACGAGCAGTACTTC. Protein: CASSLLQGDEQYF.

The chain recombines TRBV27 with TRBJ2-3; D may be TRBD1 (5 bases). V dropped 7 bases and J dropped 2 bases, with 16 bases sitting between them. The germline V gene has CDR1 MNHEY and CDR2 SMNVEV (reference sequence). The CDR3 consists of 15 residues. The chain's CDR3 is CASKARGFPTDTQYF. CDR3 nucleotides: TGTGCCAGCAAGGCAAGGGGTTTCCCCACAGATACGCAGTATTTT.

This chain's CDR3 is CAWKFAGGVNTEAFF. The CDR3 bases are TGTGCCTGGAAGTTCGCGGGAGGCGTGAACACTGAAGCTTTCTTT. The chain employs TRBV30 and TRBJ1-1; no firm D call. From germline, CDR1 is GTSNPN and CDR2 SVGIG (reference sequence). The CDR3 loop spans 15 amino acids. Trimming pared 4 bases from V and 0 bases from J, leaving 15 bases between. Full variable domain (rest looked up from reference TRBV30 and TRBJ1-1): SQTIHQWPATLVQPVGSPLSLECTVEGTSNPNLYWYRQAAGRGLQLLFYSVGIGQISSEVPQNLSASRPQDRQFILSSKKLLLSDSGFYLCAWKFAGGVNTEAFFGQGTRLTVV.

The V and J genes are TRBV6-5 and TRBJ2-7; D remains ambiguous. The CDR3 runs 14 residues. V was pared by 5 bases and J by 1 base, with 12 bases between. CDR1 is MNHEY, CDR2 SVGAGI, per germline. CDR3 in amino acids: CASSANMKSYEQYF. The CDR3 DNA reads TGTGCCAGCAGTGCTAATATGAAGTCCTACGAGCAGTACTTC.

The chain combines TRBV4-3 with TRBJ2-7; maybe TRBD1 (5 bases). V lost 3 bases and J lost 4, with 13 bases in between. Germline CDR1 and CDR2: LGHNA and YSLEER. There are 14 residues in the CDR3. The CDR3 is CASSQVVGRYEQYF. CDR3 in DNA: TGCGCCAGCAGCCAGGTCGTGGGGCGTTACGAGCAGTACTTC.

The chain has TRBV28 and TRBJ2-7, with 10 bases that match TRBD1. The CDR3 has 14 amino acids. CDR1 is MDHEN and CDR2 is SYDVKM in the germline V gene. Trimming took 7 bases from V and 4 from J; bases not matched to a gene: 7. The CDR3 nucleotides are TGTGCCAGCACCCACGGACAGGGGGGGTACGAGCAGTACTTC. Translation: CASTHGQGGYEQYF.

The rearrangement uses TRBV4-1 and TRBJ2-1, with TRBD2 matching 8 bases. V shed 3 bases and J 7 bases; nucleotides not matched to a gene: 8. The CDR3 has 15 residues. Germline V CDR1 and CDR2: MGHRA, YSYEKL. The CDR3 is CASSQIGTRGNEQFF. The DNA for the CDR3 is TGCGCCAGCAGCCAGATCGGGACTAGAGGTAATGAGCAGTTCTTC.

The chain joins TRBV5-4 to TRBJ2-1; 9 positions agree with TRBD1. V lost 3 bases and J lost 7; bases outside the gene matches: 14. The CDR3 extends over 17 amino acids. Germline V gene lookup returns CDR1 SGHNT and CDR2 YYREEE (reference sequence). This chain's CDR3 is CASSSDGRTGTGNEQFF. CDR3 sequence (DNA): TGTGCCAGCAGCTCGGACGGGAGAACGGGGACAGGGAATGAGCAGTTCTTC.

The chain is built from TRBV7-9 and TRBJ2-2, with 10 bases fitting TRBD2. Germline V CDR1 and CDR2: SEHNR, FQNEAQ (reference sequence). This CDR3 has 15 residues. With 11 bases clipped from V and 4 bases from J, the junction kept 10 bases outside the gene matches. The CDR3 is CAAYPSGGATGELFF. The CDR3 DNA sequence: TGTGCCGCCTACCCTAGCGGGGGAGCCACCGGGGAGCTGTTTTTT.

The chain recombines TRBV5-1 with TRBJ1-1; D possibly corresponds to TRBD1 (5 bases). Germline CDR1 reads SGHRS; CDR2 reads YFSETQ. This CDR3 comprises 14 residues. Trimming cost V 1 base and J 4 bases, with 11 bases left between them. The CDR3, as DNA: TGCGCCAGCAGCTTGAAATTGGGGGGCACTGAAGCTTTCTTT. Its protein product is CASSLKLGGTEAFF.

V is TRBV4-1 and J is TRBJ2-7; weak D call: TRBD2 (6 bases). Germline loops: CDR1 MGHRA, CDR2 YSYEKL. CDR3 length equals 15 residues. V lost 4 bases and J lost 1, with 14 bases in between. The CDR3 sequence is CASSLRPGGSYEQYF. As DNA, the CDR3 is TGCGCCAGCAGCCTAAGACCCGGGGGATCCTACGAGCAGTACTTC.

The chain couples TRBV10-2 to TRBJ1-2; 7 nucleotides align to TRBD1. The germline CDR1 and CDR2 sequences are WSHSY and SAAADI. Losses at the gene ends were 7 bases for V and 5 bases for J; bases not matched to a gene: 7. CDR3 size: 13 residues. CDR3 nucleotide sequence: TGCGCCAGCACCCTAGACAGGGCGTATGGCTACACCTTC. Protein product: CASTLDRAYGYTF.

J is TRBJ2-5 and V is TRBV30, with TRBD2 matching over 7 bases. This CDR3 has 13 residues. The trim removed 7 bases at V and 2 bases at J, leaving 7 bases unmatched. The germline gives CDR1 GTSNPN, CDR2 SVGIG (reference sequence). The CDR3 nucleotides read TGTGCCTCCTCTCCTAGCGGACAAGAGACCCAGTACTTC. It codes for CASSPSGQETQYF.

The genes are TRBV6-1 and TRBJ1-2; D not certain. This CDR3 region has 11 residues. Trimming shortened V by 8 bases and J by 7 bases, and 11 bases separated the two germline ends. CDR1 is MNHNS and CDR2 is SASEGT in the germline V gene. The CDR3 reads CASGHMSGYTF. The CDR3 coding sequence is TGTGCCAGCGGTCATATGAGTGGCTACACCTTC.

The chain couples TRBV10-1 to TRBJ2-3; D gene unclear. There are 15 residues in the CDR3. V shed 2 bases and J shed 2 bases, with 11 bases lying between them. Germline V CDR1 and CDR2: WNHNN, SYGVQD (reference sequence). In DNA form, the CDR3 reads TGCGCCAGCAGTGAGCGGTTTGGGCTCACAGATACGCAGTATTTT. It encodes CASSERFGLTDTQYF.

This chain's CDR3 is CASSSNGNIGSVTFEKAFF. The CDR3 DNA reads TGTGCCAGCAGCTCAAACGGGAATATCGGTTCGGTGACGTTCGAAAAAGCTTTCTTT. The chain employs TRBV7-6 and TRBJ1-1, with D hard to call. The V gene's germline CDR1 is SGHVS and CDR2 FNYEAQ. V lost 4 bases and J lost 9, with 33 bases in between. CDR3 length equals 19 residues.

CDR3: CASRDGGLTAYEQYF. The CDR3 bases are TGTGCCAGCAGGGACGGGGGACTCACAGCCTACGAGCAGTACTTC. The chain joins TRBV5-5 to TRBJ2-7; a weak D match, TRBD2 (6 bases). CDR3 size: 15 residues. The V gene lost 5 bases and the J gene lost 2 bases, with 17 bases spanning the gap. Germline V gene sequence: CDR1 SGHKS, CDR2 YYEKEE (reference sequence).

The J gene is TRBJ1-5, the V gene TRBV28; D remains ambiguous. This CDR3 region has 14 residues. Trimming took off 6 bases at V and 3 bases at J, with 12 bases between the two ends. Germline lookup yields CDR1 MDHEN and CDR2 SYDVKM. The CDR3 region has the DNA TGTGCCAGCAGGACTGAGGGTACCAATCAGCCCCAGCATTTT. It translates to CASRTEGTNQPQHF. The variable domain in full, completed from reference TRBV28 and TRBJ1-5, reads DVKVTQSSRYLVKRTGEKVFLECVQDMDHENMFWYRQDPGLGLRLIYFSYDVKMKEKGDIPEGYSVSREKKERFSLILESASTNQTSMYLCASRTEGTNQPQHFGDGTRLSIL.

This chain uses TRBV27 with TRBJ2-1, with 7 positions matching TRBD1. The junction had 7 bases not matched to a gene; V was cut back by 2 bases and J by 6 bases. CDR1 and CDR2 (germline): MNHEY, SMNVEV (reference sequence). This CDR3 is built from 15 residues. The CDR3 DNA sequence: TGTGCCAGCAGTTTACCCTCGACAGGGATCAATGAGCAGTTCTTC. Amino acid sequence: CASSLPSTGINEQFF.

This clone was observed once. The genes are TRBV27 and TRBJ2-3; 8 positions match TRBD1. V was clipped by 8 bases and J by 2 bases; unmatched bases: 6. The germline V gene encodes CDR1 MNHEY and CDR2 SMNVEV (reference sequence). The CDR3 loop spans 14 amino acids. The CDR3 here is CASGAQGATDTQYF. DNA for the CDR3: TGTGCCAGCGGAGCCCAGGGGGCCACAGATACGCAGTATTTT.

The chain couples TRBV7-9 to TRBJ2-1; a possible D gene is TRBD2 (6 bases). CDR3 size: 17 residues. V shed 5 bases and J shed 2 bases, with 19 bases lying between them. Looked up from germline, CDR1 is SEHNR and CDR2 is FQNEAQ (reference sequence). The CDR3 here is CASSPTRDLAPYNEQFF. In DNA, the CDR3 is TGTGCCAGCAGCCCAACGAGGGACTTAGCCCCCTACAATGAGCAGTTCTTC.

This chain links TRBV7-9 with TRBJ1-2, with D possibly matching TRBD1 (6 bases). The CDR3 is 15 amino acids. Trimming removed 2 bases at V and 8 bases at J, with 18 bases between. Germline CDR1 reads SEHNR; CDR2 reads FQNEAQ (reference sequence). The CDR3 protein is CASSLSRGAGEGYTF. The DNA for the CDR3 is TGTGCCAGCAGCTTAAGCCGGGGGGCAGGAGAGGGCTACACCTTC.

This sequence joins TRBV2 and TRBJ1-5, with 8 bases fitting TRBD1. V shed 6 bases and J 5 bases; nucleotides not matched to a gene: 6. The germline V gene has CDR1 SNHLY and CDR2 FYNNEI. This CDR3 comprises 14 residues. Here the CDR3 reads CASRGTGRDQPQHF. The CDR3 region has the DNA TGTGCCAGCAGGGGGACAGGCCGAGATCAGCCCCAGCATTTT.